Below, 19 T cell receptor beta chains from the same sample are listed, as sequenced in a study of shared clonotypes between healthy human individuals. Measured with immunoSEQ multiplex PCR; TCRdb has only the in-frame clones, and not every one. The repertoire holds about 2 million clones, with about 95% as singletons. The sequenced material came from naive CD4+ T cells sorted from blood. This sample's subset: CD45RA+ positively selected. Source of these receptors: a young man in good health.

The chain carries TRBV6-6 and TRBJ1-1; D is possibly TRBD1 (6 bases). With 2 bases removed from V and 1 base from J, the gap between germline ends came to 11 bases. There are 15 residues in the CDR3. CDR1 and CDR2 (germline): MNHNY, SVGAGI (reference sequence). In nucleotides, the CDR3 is TGTGCCAGCAGTTACCCAGGACAGTCGAACACTGAAGCTTTCTTT. Translated, it gives CASSYPGQSNTEAFF.

The chain employs TRBV6-6 and TRBJ1-3, with a weak D call TRBD1 (6 bases). Germline CDR1 is MNHNY and CDR2 is SVGAGI (reference sequence). The length of the CDR3 is 15 residues. V shed 2 bases and J shed 0 bases, with 8 bases lying between them. The CDR3 DNA sequence: TGTGCCAGCAGTTACCCGGACAGCTCTGGAAACACCATATATTTT. It codes for CASSYPDSSGNTIYF.

V gene TRBV7-9 combines with J gene TRBJ1-2, with D perhaps matching TRBD1 (6 bases). Trimming took 5 bases from V and 4 from J, leaving 11 bases between them. CDR1 and CDR2 from the germline V gene are SEHNR and FQNEAQ (reference sequence). The CDR3 totals 13 residues. CDR3 loop: CASSTGTSYGYTF. The CDR3 nucleotides are TGTGCCAGCAGCACCGGGACATCCTATGGCTACACCTTC. The full variable domain, with the rest looked up from reference TRBV7-9 and TRBJ1-2, is DTGVSQNPRHKITKRGQNVTFRCDPISEHNRLYWYRQTLGQGPEFLTYFQNEAQLEKSRLLSDRFSAERPKGSFSTLEIQRTEQGDSAMYLCASSTGTSYGYTFGSGTRLTVV.

The J gene is TRBJ2-5, the V gene TRBV5-8; D remains ambiguous. Trimming left V 1 base short and J 2 bases short, with 9 bases between. Looked up from germline, CDR1 is SGHTS and CDR2 is YDEGEE. This CDR3 region has 14 residues. CDR3 nucleotide sequence: TGTGCCAGCAGCTTGAAGGCAGCACAAGAGACCCAGTACTTC. This sequence encodes CASSLKAAQETQYF.

Comment on this clone: The same CDR3 also results from other DNA sequences found in this sample. This sequence joins TRBV7-2 and TRBJ1-1; possible D gene TRBD1, 5 bases. CDR3 length: 15 residues. Germline V CDR1 and CDR2: SGHTA, FQGNSA. Trimming stripped 1 base from V and 1 base from J, with 10 bases between. In DNA form, the CDR3 reads TGTGCCAGCAGCTTAGTGGGCCAGGGGAACACTGAAGCTTTCTTT. Translated, it gives CASSLVGQGNTEAFF.

V and J are TRBV4-1 and TRBJ2-5; D is perhaps TRBD1 (5 bases). CDR1 is MGHRA, CDR2 YSYEKL, per germline. The CDR3 loop spans 14 amino acids. V was cut by 1 base and J by 5 bases, with 11 bases left in between. The CDR3 nucleotides are TGCGCCAGCAGCCAAGTGGCAGGGCGGGAGACCCAGTACTTC. Translating it yields CASSQVAGRETQYF.

The chain has TRBV6-6 and TRBJ2-7, with 12 bases aligning to TRBD1. V was clipped by 6 bases and J by 6 bases; unmatched bases: 9. Germline CDR1 is MNHNY and CDR2 is SVGAGI (reference sequence). The length of the CDR3 is 15 residues. The CDR3 coding sequence is TGTGCCAGCAGCCCCCGGGACAGGGGGCTTCGCGAGCAGTACTTC. It encodes CASSPRDRGLREQYF.

In DNA form, the CDR3 reads TGCGCCAGCAGCCCTCAGGGGGCCCGAACGGCGGGCGGGGAGCTGTTTTTT. It translates to CASSPQGARTAGGELFF. V gene TRBV5-1 combines with J gene TRBJ2-2; TRBD1 aligns across 8 bases. This CDR3 is 17 amino acids long. Trimming cost V 4 bases and J 7 bases; bases outside gene matches: 15. CDR1 and CDR2 from the germline V gene are SGHRS and YFSETQ.

This clone was seen just once. CDR3 DNA sequence: TGTGCCAGCAGCCCCCCCGGGACTAGCGGGAGTCTGGGCGAGCAGTACTTC. This translates into CASSPPGTSGSLGEQYF. V and J are TRBV11-3 and TRBJ2-7; 14 bases are shared with TRBD2. This CDR3 region has 17 residues. Germline CDR1 reads SGHNT; CDR2 reads YENEEA. Losses at the gene ends were 5 bases for V and 6 bases for J; bases not matched to a gene: 12.

The chain carries TRBV5-1 and TRBJ1-1; D remains unclear. CDR1 and CDR2 (germline): SGHRS, YFSETQ. The CDR3 has 15 amino acids. V was shortened by 3 bases and J by 1 base, with 13 bases between the two germline ends. CDR3 bases: TGCGCCAGCAGCTGGAACGTGTTAACGAACACTGAAGCTTTCTTT. Its translation is CASSWNVLTNTEAFF.

The chain recombines TRBV30 with TRBJ1-1; 7 nucleotides match TRBD1. Germline V gene data show CDR1 as GTSNPN and CDR2 as SVGIG (reference sequence). The junction had 7 bases not matched to a gene; V was cut back by 1 base and J by 5 bases. The length of the CDR3 is 14 residues. Written as DNA, the CDR3 is TGTGCCTGGAGTGCGACAGGGCGAGAGACTGAAGCTTTCTTT. This encodes CAWSATGRETEAFF.

About this clone: One end of the junction fails to match germline, which may point to a read error. The chain carries TRBV7-7 and TRBJ2-7; TRBD2 matches 8 bases. Germline loops: CDR1 SSHAT, CDR2 FNYEAQ (reference sequence). The CDR3 has 14 amino acids. CDR3 protein: CASSPSGSSYEQYF. The CDR3 DNA reads as TGTGCTAGCAGCCCCAGCGGGAGCTCCTACGAGCAGTACTTC. Based on the CDR3 plus reference TRBV7-7 and TRBJ2-7, the full variable domain is GAGVSQSPRYKVTKRGQDVTLRCDPISSHATLYWYQQALGQGPEFLTYFNYEAQPDKSGLPSDRFSAERPEGSISTLTIQRTEQRDSAMYRCASSPSGSSYEQYFGPGTRLTVT.

The chain uses TRBV12-5 and TRBJ2-4, with 11 bases fitting TRBD2. Germline V gives CDR1 LGHNT, CDR2 FRNRAP. Unmatched junction bases numbered 8, after V lost 0 bases and J lost 1 base. The CDR3 has 19 amino acids. The CDR3 here is CASGLVIAGGLWAKNIQYF. The CDR3 DNA follows: TGTGCTAGTGGTTTGGTAATAGCGGGAGGGCTCTGGGCCAAAAACATTCAGTACTTC.

The genes are TRBV25-1 and TRBJ2-5; D may correspond to TRBD1 or TRBD2 (5 bases each). This CDR3 is built from 15 residues. Trimming removed 8 bases at V and 1 base at J, with 17 bases between. Per germline, CDR1 MGHDK and CDR2 SYGVNS. The CDR3 is CASGGVRGVQETQYF. CDR3 DNA sequence: TGTGCCAGCGGGGGTGTCAGAGGAGTCCAAGAGACCCAGTACTTC.

This chain joins TRBV18 and TRBJ2-2; 7 bases map to TRBD1. Germline V gene lookup returns CDR1 KGHSH and CDR2 LQKENI. The trim removed 6 bases at V and 0 bases at J, leaving 7 bases unmatched. The CDR3 contains 16 residues. Here the CDR3 DNA reads TGTGCCAGCTCGCCTTACAGGGGATCGAACACCGGGGAGCTGTTTTTT. Translation: CASSPYRGSNTGELFF.

V usage is TRBV10-3 and J usage is TRBJ2-5, with D perhaps given as TRBD1 or TRBD2 (5 bases each). The CDR3 consists of 13 residues. Per the germline V gene, CDR1 is ENHRY and CDR2 is SYGVKD. V lost 8 bases and J lost 1, with 11 bases in between. Written as DNA, the CDR3 is TGTGCCATCTCCCTGGGGGTCCAAGAGACCCAGTACTTC. The encoded protein is CAISLGVQETQYF.

The chain couples TRBV7-2 to TRBJ1-6; no definite D call. V lost 1 base and J lost 7, with 11 bases in between. This CDR3 region has 15 residues. Germline CDR1 SGHTA, CDR2 FQGNSA. The CDR3, as DNA: TGTGCCAGCAGCTTAGGGGCCGCCCAGAATTCACCCCTCCACTTT. Amino acid sequence: CASSLGAAQNSPLHF.

This chain connects TRBV28 to TRBJ1-5, with D perhaps matching TRBD1 (5 bases). CDR1 and CDR2 from the germline V gene are MDHEN and SYDVKM. The CDR3 spans 15 residues. Trimming left V 1 base short and J 3 bases short, with 10 bases between. The CDR3 DNA is TGTGCCAGCAGTTTATTATCGGGGGACAATCAGCCCCAGCATTTT. This encodes CASSLLSGDNQPQHF.

The gene calls are TRBV5-5 and TRBJ1-5; perhaps TRBD1 as D (5 bases). Germline assignment: CDR1 SGHKS and CDR2 YYEKEE (reference sequence). Trimming left V 4 bases short and J 5 bases short, with 22 bases between. This CDR3 has 17 amino acids. The CDR3 loop is CASSPSGTAGSHQPQHF. Written as DNA, the CDR3 is TGTGCCAGCAGCCCCTCGGGAACGGCAGGGAGCCATCAGCCCCAGCATTTT.